This is a list of T cell receptor beta chains from one sample in a study of shared clonotypes between healthy human individuals. Repertoires were generated with immunoSEQ multiplex PCR, while TCRdb's copy carries only in-frame clones and drops some. This table has approximately 2,000,000 clones, less than 95% appearing once. Specimen: naive CD4+ T cells from PBMCs. These receptor sequences come from a man between 18 and 29 years old in good health. Some clones in this sample may be carry-over from other donors' samples. Both conserved end residues are part of each CDR3. The order of the fields is CDR3 DNA, CDR3 protein, V gene, J gene, D gene, clone size. D genes are given only for firm matches. A clone size is listed for some rows: how often the clone was seen (once, few, many), or a class if it is expanded.

TGCGCCAGCAGCCAAGAGGGGCCCAGGGGGAACACTGAAGCTTTCTTT	CASSQEGPRGNTEAFF	TRBV4-1	TRBJ1-1	.	.
TGTGCTAGTGGTTTGGAAGAGGGGGATACGCAGTATTTT	CASGLEEGDTQYF	TRBV12-5	TRBJ2-3	.	.
TGTGCCATCAGTGAGTCGGTGGGCTCCGGGCGCAATCAGCCCCAGCATTTT	CAISESVGSGRNQPQHF	TRBV10-3	TRBJ1-5	.	.
TGTGCCAGCTCTCCGACACTTCGGGAGACCCAGTACTTC	CASSPTLRETQYF	TRBV18	TRBJ2-5	.	.
TGTGCCATCAGCCCCTCTAGCGGGGGTACCTACGAGCAGTACTTC	CAISPSSGGTYEQYF	TRBV10-3	TRBJ2-7	TRBD2	.
TGTGCCAGCAGCCAAGGACAGGGGGCGGCGGACGAGCAGTACTTC	CASSQGQGAADEQYF	TRBV4-2	TRBJ2-7	TRBD1	.
TGCGCCAGCAGCCGACAGCCTAATGAAAAACTGTTTTTT	CASSRQPNEKLFF	TRBV4-1	TRBJ1-4	.	.
TGTGCCTGGAGTGTCGGGACCCTTTATCAGCCCCAGCATTTT	CAWSVGTLYQPQHF	TRBV30	TRBJ1-5	.	.
TGTGCCAGTAACGAGGGCTCTGGGGCCAACGTCCTGACTTTC	CASNEGSGANVLTF	TRBV7-9	TRBJ2-6	.	.
TGTGCCAGCAACTCAGACCCTGGGACTAGGATGGGGGATACGCAGTATTTT	CASNSDPGTRMGDTQYF	TRBV2	TRBJ2-3	TRBD2	once
TGTGCCAGTACTGGTGGCGGGAGTTTAGTCCGGGACATTCAGTACTTC	CASTGGGSLVRDIQYF	TRBV19	TRBJ2-4	TRBD2	.
TGTGCCAGCAGCTTGGCCGACGGGACAGGCTCCTACGAGCAGTACTTC	CASSLADGTGSYEQYF	TRBV7-9	TRBJ2-7	TRBD1	.
TGTGCCAGCAGCGCTGGTCGATCTGCTAACTATGGCTACACCTTC	CASSAGRSANYGYTF	TRBV9	TRBJ1-2	.	.
TGCGCCAGCAGCCAACGGACAGGGTCCACAGATACGCAGTATTTT	CASSQRTGSTDTQYF	TRBV4-1	TRBJ2-3	TRBD1	once
TGCGCCAGCAGCCCAACAACGAACACTGAAGCTTTCTTT	CASSPTTNTEAFF	TRBV5-1	TRBJ1-1	.	.
TGTGCCAGCTCACCTACACAGGGACAAGAGACCCAGTACTTC	CASSPTQGQETQYF	TRBV18	TRBJ2-5	.	.
TGTGCCAGCCAACTAGCGGGAGTAGGGAGGGAGCTGTTTTTT	CASQLAGVGRELFF	TRBV27	TRBJ2-2	TRBD2	.
TGTGCCAGCAGTGTAAGCCAGAGCAATCAGCCCCAGCATTTT	CASSVSQSNQPQHF	TRBV2	TRBJ1-5	.	once
TGTGCCAGCAGCAAGACCATCTATCAGCCCCAGCATTTT	CASSKTIYQPQHF	TRBV28	TRBJ1-5	.	.
TGTGCCAGCAGCTTGGCAGGGGCCGGGAGGGAGACCCAGTACTTC	CASSLAGAGRETQYF	TRBV5-6	TRBJ2-5	.	once
TGTGCCAGCAGGCGGGACGGCACCTACGAGCAGTACTTC	CASRRDGTYEQYF	TRBV2	TRBJ2-7	.	.
TGTGCCATCAGTGGACACATGAACACTGAAGCTTTCTTT	CAISGHMNTEAFF	TRBV10-3	TRBJ1-1	.	.
TGTGCCAGCAGCTTGGGGGACGCTAGCTCTGGAAACACCATATATTTT	CASSLGDASSGNTIYF	TRBV5-4	TRBJ1-3	.	.
TGCGCCAGCAGTGAGCGAGCGGGAGGACACAATGAGCAGTTCTTC	CASSERAGGHNEQFF	TRBV10-2	TRBJ2-1	TRBD2	.
TGTGCCAGCAGCTCAGTCGGTATAGGGCCCCGTTTCTTC	CASSSVGIGPRFF	TRBV7-2	TRBJ2-1	.	.
TGTGCCAGCAAAGGACAGGGAGACTATGGCTACACCTTC	CASKGQGDYGYTF	TRBV27	TRBJ1-2	TRBD1	.
TGTGCCAGCAGCGAGACAGGGGGAGGTGAAAAACTGTTTTTT	CASSETGGGEKLFF	TRBV9	TRBJ1-4	TRBD1	.
TGTGCCAGCAGCTTAGTGTCGCCTACCGTTCTCGGAAACACCATATATTTT	CASSLVSPTVLGNTIYF	TRBV7-2	TRBJ1-3	.	once
TGCAGCGTAAAGGGGGTCCTCCAAGAGACCCAGTACTTC	CSVKGVLQETQYF	TRBV29-1	TRBJ2-5	.	.
TGTGCCAGCAGCTTAGTCGGTGGGACACTCTACGAGCAGTACTTC	CASSLVGGTLYEQYF	TRBV7-2	TRBJ2-7	.	.
TGCGCCAGCAGCTTGGTGACAGCTAAAGAGACCCAGTACTTC	CASSLVTAKETQYF	TRBV5-1	TRBJ2-5	.	.
TGCGCCAGCAGCTTGGGTCATGCAGGGTTTGTCGCTGAAGCTTTCTTT	CASSLGHAGFVAEAFF	TRBV5-1	TRBJ1-1	.	.
TGTGCCAGCAGCGACTCGGGACAGGGTCAGCCCCAGCATTTT	CASSDSGQGQPQHF	TRBV7-6	TRBJ1-5	TRBD1	.
TGTGCCAGGATAGGTCGGACAGGGGGCAATGAGCAGTTCTTC	CARIGRTGGNEQFF	TRBV7-3	TRBJ2-1	TRBD1	.
TGTGCCAGCAGCTTGGACAGGTTTTATGGCTACACCTTC	CASSLDRFYGYTF	TRBV5-4	TRBJ1-2	.	.
TGTGCCTGGAGCGGGGGGCGGAACACTGAAGCTTTCTTT	CAWSGGRNTEAFF	TRBV30	TRBJ1-1	.	few
TGTGCCAGCAGCCAAGGCTACGGCTACACCTTC	CASSQGYGYTF	TRBV4-2	TRBJ1-2	.	.
TGCGCCAGCAGTGAGTCGAGAGGGAATGAGCAGTTCTTC	CASSESRGNEQFF	TRBV10-1	TRBJ2-1	.	.
TGCGCCAGCAGCCAGCCTAGGGACGGGAATGAGCAGTTCTTC	CASSQPRDGNEQFF	TRBV4-1	TRBJ2-1	.	.
TGTGCCAGCAGTAGAACAGGGGACAATCAGCCCCAGCATTTT	CASSRTGDNQPQHF	TRBV6-5	TRBJ1-5	TRBD1	.
TGTGCCAGCAGTTTAGCTAGCGTGGAAGATACGCAGTATTTT	CASSLASVEDTQYF	TRBV2	TRBJ2-3	.	.
TGTGCCAGCAGGACGTCCTACAATGAGCAGTTCTTC	CASRTSYNEQFF	TRBV27	TRBJ2-1	.	.